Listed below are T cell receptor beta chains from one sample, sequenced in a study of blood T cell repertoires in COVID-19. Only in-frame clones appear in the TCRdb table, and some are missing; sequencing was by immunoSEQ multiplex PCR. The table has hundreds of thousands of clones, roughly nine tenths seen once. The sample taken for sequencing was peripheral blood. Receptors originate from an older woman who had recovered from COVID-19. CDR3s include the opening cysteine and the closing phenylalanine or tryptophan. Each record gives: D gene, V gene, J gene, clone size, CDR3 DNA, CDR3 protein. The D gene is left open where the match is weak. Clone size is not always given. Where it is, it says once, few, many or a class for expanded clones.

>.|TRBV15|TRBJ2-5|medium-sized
TGTGCCACCAGCAGGTGGGCGGGACGACAAGAGACCCAGTACTTC
CATSRWAGRQETQYF
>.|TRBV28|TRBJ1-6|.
TGTGCCAGCAACACAGAGAGCTCCTATAATTCACCCCTCCACTTT
CASNTESSYNSPLHF
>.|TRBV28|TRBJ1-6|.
TGTGCCAGCACTACCTGGAGCTCCTATAATTCACCCCTCCACTTT
CASTTWSSYNSPLHF
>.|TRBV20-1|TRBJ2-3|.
TGCAGTGCTAGGGGGCAAGATACGCAGTATTTT
CSARGQDTQYF
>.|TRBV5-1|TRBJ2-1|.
TGCGCCAGCAGCGCGGACAGTAGCTCCTACAATGAGCAGTTCTTC
CASSADSSSYNEQFF
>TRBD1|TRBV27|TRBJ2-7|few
TGTGCCAGCCGCGCCAATCCGGGACAGGGCCCCTACGAGCAGTACTTC
CASRANPGQGPYEQYF
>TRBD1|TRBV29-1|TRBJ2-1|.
TGCAGCGTTGAAGGGGACAGGAGCTCCTACAATGAGCAGTTCTTC
CSVEGDRSSYNEQFF
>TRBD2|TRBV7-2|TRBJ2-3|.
TGTGCCAGCAGCTTAAGACCCGGGACTAGCGGGGGCCCAGATACGCAGTATTTT
CASSLRPGTSGGPDTQYF
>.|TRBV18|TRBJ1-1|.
TGTGCCAGCTCACCAGTACAGAGCACCACCTCCAGTGAAGCTTTCTTT
CASSPVQSTTSSEAFF
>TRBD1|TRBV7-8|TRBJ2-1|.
TGTGCCAGCAGCTCGAGAGACAGGGGGACGCCGCATCATGAGCAGTTCTTC
CASSSRDRGTPHHEQFF
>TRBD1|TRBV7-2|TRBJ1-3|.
TGTGCCAGCAGCTTGACGACAGGGCATGGAAACACCATATATTTT
CASSLTTGHGNTIYF
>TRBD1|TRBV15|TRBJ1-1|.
TGTGCCACCAGCAGAACACAGGGGTTAGAAGCTTTCTTT
CATSRTQGLEAFF
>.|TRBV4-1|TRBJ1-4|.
TGCGCCAGCAGCCAAGTTCGCGGAAAACTGTTTTTT
CASSQVRGKLFF
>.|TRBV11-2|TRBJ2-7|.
TGTGCCAGCAGGAAACTCCTAGGAGTCGTCGAGCAGTACTTC
CASRKLLGVVEQYF
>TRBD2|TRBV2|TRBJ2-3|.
TGTGCCAGCAACACGGGGGGGGTAACAGATACGCAGTATTTT
CASNTGGVTDTQYF
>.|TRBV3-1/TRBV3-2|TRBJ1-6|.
TGTGCCAGCAGCCAAAAAGATTTAACGTGGAGATCATATAATTCACCCCTCCACTTT
CASSQKDLTWRSYNSPLHF
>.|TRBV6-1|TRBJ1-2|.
TGTGCCAGCAGTGAAGTCTTATCCGGAGACGGCTACACCTTC
CASSEVLSGDGYTF
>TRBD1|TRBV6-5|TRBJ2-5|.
TGTGCCAGCAGACCGCGGACAGGAGGCCGAGAGACCCAGTACTTC
CASRPRTGGRETQYF
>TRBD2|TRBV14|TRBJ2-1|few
TGTGCCAGCAGCCAAGAGAGGGGACTAGCGGGGGCGAGCTCCTACAATGAGCAGTTCTTC
CASSQERGLAGASSYNEQFF
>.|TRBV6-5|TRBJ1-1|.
TGTGCCAGCAGTTACATCGGGATGAACACTGAAGCTTTCTTT
CASSYIGMNTEAFF
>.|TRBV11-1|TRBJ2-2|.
TGTGCCAGCAGCTTGCGGGGAACGAACACCGGGGAGCTGTTTTTT
CASSLRGTNTGELFF
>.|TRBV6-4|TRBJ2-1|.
TGTGCCAGCAGTGACTCCGGGGGGCTGTACAATGAGCAGTTCTTC
CASSDSGGLYNEQFF
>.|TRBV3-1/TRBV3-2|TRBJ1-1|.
TGTGCCAGCAGCCTGCACGGGGTGGACACTGAAGCTTTCTTT
CASSLHGVDTEAFF
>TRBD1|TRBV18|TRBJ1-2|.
TGTGCCAGCTCACCAAAGACAGGGAGGAACGGCTACACCTTC
CASSPKTGRNGYTF
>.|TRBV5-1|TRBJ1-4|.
TGCGCCAGCAGCTTAGAGGGCGGGACAACTAATGAAAAACTGTTTTTT
CASSLEGGTTNEKLFF
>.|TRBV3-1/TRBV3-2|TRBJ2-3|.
TGTGCCAGCAGCCAAGGTAGAGAGCGCACAGATACGCAGTATTTT
CASSQGRERTDTQYF
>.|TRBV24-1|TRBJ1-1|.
TGTGCCACCATACAGGGAAGCCCGAACACTGAAGCTTTCTTT
CATIQGSPNTEAFF
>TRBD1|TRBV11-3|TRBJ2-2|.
TGTGCCAGCAGCCCGACAGGGGTTGGAACCGGGGAGCTGTTTTTT
CASSPTGVGTGELFF
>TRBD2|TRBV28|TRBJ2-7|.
TGTGCCAGCAGTTCCGGACTAGCGGGGACCTACGAGCAGTACTTC
CASSSGLAGTYEQYF
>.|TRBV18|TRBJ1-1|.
TGTGCCAGCTCACCAGCATTCAGGGGAACGAACACTGAAGCTTTCTTT
CASSPAFRGTNTEAFF
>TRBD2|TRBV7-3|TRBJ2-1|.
TGTGCCAGCAGCTATGGGCTAGCGGCCAATGAGCAGTTCTTC
CASSYGLAANEQFF
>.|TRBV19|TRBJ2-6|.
TGTGCCAGTAGTATCTTCAGACAGAGGACTATCTCTGGGGCCAACGTCCTGACTTTC
CASSIFRQRTISGANVLTF
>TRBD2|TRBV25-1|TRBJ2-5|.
TGTGCCAGCAGTGAATACGGGAGGGGCGGAAAGACCCAGTACTTC
CASSEYGRGGKTQYF
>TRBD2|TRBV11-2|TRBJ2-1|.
TGTGCCAGCAGCCTCCTCGGGGGGTTGTTAAATGAGCAGTTCTTC
CASSLLGGLLNEQFF
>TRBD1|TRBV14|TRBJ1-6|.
TGTGCCAGCAGCCTTACCGGGACAGCCTATAATTCACCCCTCCACTTT
CASSLTGTAYNSPLHF
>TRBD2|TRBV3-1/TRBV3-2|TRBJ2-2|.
TGTGCCAGCAGCCGAGGAGCGGGGGTGACCGGGGAGCTGTTTTTT
CASSRGAGVTGELFF
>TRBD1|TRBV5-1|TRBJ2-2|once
TGCGCCAGCAGCGTGGACAGGGGGGAGACCGGGGAGCTGTTTTTT
CASSVDRGETGELFF
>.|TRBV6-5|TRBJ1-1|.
TGTGCCAGCAGTTACGACCGACAGAGCCTCCACACTGAAGCTTTCTTT
CASSYDRQSLHTEAFF
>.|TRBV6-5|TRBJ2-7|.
TGTGCCAGCAGTCCGGGGGACCTCCTCTACGAGCAGTACTTC
CASSPGDLLYEQYF
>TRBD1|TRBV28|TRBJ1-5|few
TGTGCCAGCAGTAGGCCGGACAGGAACAATCAGCCCCAGCATTTT
CASSRPDRNNQPQHF
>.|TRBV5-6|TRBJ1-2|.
TGTGCCAGCAGCTTGTACGTTTCGGGAGGCTACACCTTC
CASSLYVSGGYTF
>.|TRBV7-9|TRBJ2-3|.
TGTGCCAGCAGCGGACTGACAGATACGCAGTATTTT
CASSGLTDTQYF
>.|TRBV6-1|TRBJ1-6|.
TGTGCCAGCAGTGACCGCCAGGATAATTCACCCCTCCACTTT
CASSDRQDNSPLHF
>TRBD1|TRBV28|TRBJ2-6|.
TGTGCCAGCAGTCTCATTTGGACAGGGGCAGCCGGGGCCAACGTCCTGACTTTC
CASSLIWTGAAGANVLTF
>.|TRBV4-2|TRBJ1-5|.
TGTGCCAGCAGCCATGGCGGGGAATGCAATCAGCCCCAGCATTTT
CASSHGGECNQPQHF
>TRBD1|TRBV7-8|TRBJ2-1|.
TGTGCCAGCAGCACTGGGACAGTTCTCAATGAGCAGTTCTTC
CASSTGTVLNEQFF
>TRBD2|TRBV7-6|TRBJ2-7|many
TGTGCCAGCAGCTTGGACGCCGGGGGGGCCTACGAGCAGTACTTC
CASSLDAGGAYEQYF
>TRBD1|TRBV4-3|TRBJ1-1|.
TGCGCCAGCAGCTTCAGGGGGATGGGCACTGAAGCTTTCTTT
CASSFRGMGTEAFF
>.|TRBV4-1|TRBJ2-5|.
TGCGCCAGCAGCCAAGATTCGCGTGTCCAGGGCGGGAAGACCCAGTACTTC
CASSQDSRVQGGKTQYF
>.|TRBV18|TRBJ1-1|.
TGTGCCAGCTCACTTCAGGGGTTTGAGAACACTGAAGCTTTCTTT
CASSLQGFENTEAFF
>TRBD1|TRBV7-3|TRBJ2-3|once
TGTGCCAGCAGCCAAAACACAGGGGAATTGGGTACGCAGTATTTT
CASSQNTGELGTQYF
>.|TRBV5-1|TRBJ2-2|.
TGCGCCAGCTCAGAGGGCCCGAACACCGGGGAGCTGTTTTTT
CASSEGPNTGELFF
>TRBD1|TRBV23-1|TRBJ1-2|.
TGCGCCAGCAGCTCCAGATGTACAGGGGGAGGGGACTATGGCTACACCTTC
CASSSRCTGGGDYGYTF
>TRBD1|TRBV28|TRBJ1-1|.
TGTGCCAGCAGTGTCCCACAGGGGACCACTGAAGCTTTCTTT
CASSVPQGTTEAFF
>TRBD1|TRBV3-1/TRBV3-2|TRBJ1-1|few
TGTGCCAGCAGCCCCCGGGACAGGGGGGGTGAAGCTTTCTTT
CASSPRDRGGEAFF
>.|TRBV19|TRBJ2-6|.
TGTGCCAGTAGTATTCAGGGCTCTGGGGCCAACGTCCTGACTTTC
CASSIQGSGANVLTF
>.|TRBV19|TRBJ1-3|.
TGTGCCAGTACCCCCGGGGTGGTTTCTGGAAACACCATATATTTT
CASTPGVVSGNTIYF
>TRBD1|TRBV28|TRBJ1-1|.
TGTGCCAGCAGTTCGGACAGGTCGAACACTGAAGCTTTCTTT
CASSSDRSNTEAFF
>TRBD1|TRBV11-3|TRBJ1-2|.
TGTGCCAGCAGCTCCTACCCGGGACAGTTTAACTATGGCTACACCTTC
CASSSYPGQFNYGYTF